Following are 5 T cell receptor beta chains from one sample sequenced in a study of T cell clones after liver transplantation. TCRdb keeps only in-frame clones here, not all; method: immunoSEQ multiplex PCR. Counted here are over 100,000 clones, about 81% occurring once; the ten biggest clones make up 0.8% to 1%. Sequences were derived from CD4+ T cells from blood, sampled before liver transplant. These receptors originate from a human donor who received a liver transplant.

About this clone itself: The junction shows a germline mismatch at one end, possibly a read error. The chain joins TRBV25-1 to TRBJ1-1; 8 bases are shared with TRBD1. Germline V CDR1 and CDR2: MGHDK, SYGVNS. This CDR3 region has 13 residues. CDR3 in amino acids: CASRQGPLTEAFF. CDR3 bases: TGTGCTAGCAGACAGGGGCCTTTGACTGAAGCTTTCTTT. Looking up the rest from reference TRBV25-1 and TRBJ1-1 gives the full variable domain: EADIYQTPRYLVIGTGKKITLECSQTMGHDKMYWYQQDPGMELHLIHYSYGVNSTEKGDLSSESTVSRIRTEHFPLTLESARPSHTSQYLCASRQGPLTEAFFGQGTRLTVV.

V and J are TRBV7-9 and TRBJ2-1; possible D gene TRBD1, 6 bases. V was pared by 6 bases and J by 10 bases, with 13 bases between. This CDR3 spans 12 amino acids. CDR1 is SEHNR, CDR2 FQNEAQ, per germline (reference sequence). The CDR3 protein is CASRPGEREQFF. The CDR3 nucleotides read TGTGCCAGCAGACCAGGGGAAAGGGAGCAGTTCTTC.

This chain connects TRBV15 to TRBJ2-7; TRBD2 is a possible D gene (6 bases). This CDR3 comprises 16 residues. CDR1 is LNHNV and CDR2 is YYDKDF in the germline V gene (reference sequence). The V gene lost 5 bases and the J gene lost 3 bases, with 20 bases spanning the gap. CDR3 residues: CATSRGRASNVYEQYF. DNA for the CDR3: TGTGCCACCAGCCGGGGGAGAGCTAGCAATGTCTACGAGCAGTACTTC.

The chain combines TRBV27 with TRBJ1-2; D is uncertain. Germline V gene sequence: CDR1 MNHEY, CDR2 SMNVEV (reference sequence). Trimming removed 5 bases from V and 0 bases from J, with 10 bases in between. This CDR3 spans 14 amino acids. CDR3 residues: CASSNYASNYGYTF. Written as DNA, the CDR3 is TGTGCCAGCAGTAACTACGCTTCTAACTATGGCTACACCTTC.

The chain joins TRBV10-3 to TRBJ2-2; D is perhaps TRBD1 (5 bases). The CDR3 runs to 16 residues. Trimming stripped 6 bases from V and 0 bases from J, with 14 bases between. Germline V CDR1 and CDR2: ENHRY, SYGVKD. The DNA of the CDR3 is TGTGCCATCAGGAAAGACAGTCCCCCGAACACCGGGGAGCTGTTTTTT. The encoded protein is CAIRKDSPPNTGELFF.